This T cell receptor (beta chain) was retrieved from a study of T cells in Graves' hyperthyroidism and ophthalmopathy. There are a few counts of this clonotype. Its target is not known. General observations from the study: Separation of ophthalmopathy from stable hyperthyroidism was achieved by a 13 V-J model.

The CDR3 regions of TCR beta were amplified from RNA transcripts. When the TCR CDR3 underwent first-round RT-PCR, the HTBI primer set was used. TCRdb independently ran MiXCR on the multiplex PCR reads; one entry per CDR3 protein. The repertoire includes 250,000 to 400,000 distinct CDR3 sequences, approximately 14% of them detected once, and 30% to 40% sits in the top ten. Diagnostic decisions used clinical symptoms, serum thyroxine and TRAb, thyroid ultrasound and orbital computed tomography. The CDR3 runs to 13 residues. V lost 0 bases to trimming and J lost 1 base, with 3 bases between them. Germline assignment: CDR1 SGHVS and CDR2 FQNEAQ.

The rearrangement uses TRBV7-8 and TRBJ1-1, with unresolved D. This clonotype originated in a woman between 35 and 50 years old with Graves' ophthalmopathy. Sequencing input: blood. CDR3 nucleotide sequence: TGTGCCAGCAGCTTAGCGGCGAACACTGAAGCTTTCTTT. Residues: CASSLAANTEAFF.